Reported below is one TCR beta chain. As yet, its antigen is unknown. A single record per CDR3 protein comes from TCRdb applying MiXCR to the RACE reads. The sample has approximately 350,000 distinct CDR3 sequences; roughly 6.9% are singletons. The data are from a study of human T cells and chemical hapten exposure. Study details: The study lasted around 5 months, and patients were dosed weekly with diphenylcyclopropenone on the scalp throughout. The study's findings and limits: Expanded TCRs made up significantly more big CDR3 similarity clusters than controls did.

Time point meaning: patch test 1, 2 weeks after DPC sensitization. Described treatment: therapeutic diphenylcyclopropenone sensitization with weekly scalp DPC. The germline V gene has CDR1 SQVTM and CDR2 ANQGSEA. The length of the CDR3 is 15 residues. Trimming removed 4 bases from V and 3 bases from J; junction bases left unmatched: 10. The specimen comprised whole blood, sampled in connection with sensitization to the hapten diphenylcyclopropenone (DPC). This sequence originates from a young woman with alopecia areata. Some clones in this sample may be carry-over from other donors' samples. The gene calls are TRBV29-1 and TRBJ2-3; 7 positions agree with TRBD2. The CDR3 bases are TGCAGCGTTGCCTACTTAGCGGGCGGGACAGATACGCAGTATTTT. Translating gives CSVAYLAGGTDTQYF.